The 3 T cell receptor beta chains listed next were all sequenced from one sample in a study of PD-L1 blockade in urothelial cancer. TCRdb's table, derived via immunoSEQ multiplex PCR, lists solely in-frame clones and lacks some. The sample consists of 60,000 to 70,000 clones, about 81% of them appearing once. The time point denotes: pretreatment peripheral blood. The sequences come from PBMCs, collected around atezolizumab (anti-PD-L1) treatment. The receptors come from a man aged 65 to 79 with urothelial cancer.

The rearrangement uses TRBV5-1 and TRBJ1-1; tentative D call: TRBD1 (5 bases). The germline V gene has CDR1 SGHRS and CDR2 YFSETQ. The V end was cut by 0 bases, the J end by 6 bases, with 12 bases between. The CDR3 extends over 14 amino acids. CDR3 in amino acids: CASSLAPRGSEAFF. In DNA form, the CDR3 reads TGCGCCAGCAGCTTGGCCCCAAGGGGATCTGAAGCTTTCTTT.

This clone was counted at least ten times. The CDR3 loop reads CASSFGLALRDEQFF. As DNA, the CDR3 is TGTGCCAGCAGCTTTGGACTAGCCCTTCGCGATGAGCAGTTCTTC. V and J are TRBV5-6 and TRBJ2-1; TRBD2 matches 8 bases. Germline CDR1 SGHDT, CDR2 YYEEEE. V trimming: 2 bases; J trimming: 8 bases; junction bases outside the gene matches: 9. The CDR3 is 15 residues long.

The chain combines TRBV28 with TRBJ1-1, with 9 bases lining up with TRBD1. There are 13 residues in the CDR3. V dropped 0 bases and J dropped 7; count of bases not matched to a gene: 0. Germline V lookup: CDR1 MDHEN, CDR2 SYDVKM. The CDR3 sequence: CASSLWGQGEAFF. The CDR3 coding sequence is TGTGCCAGCAGTTTATGGGGACAGGGTGAAGCTTTCTTT.